The following is a T cell receptor (beta chain) sequence with its context. This sample was taken from a study of blood T cell repertoires in COVID-19. At the level of the study: Material from acute and convalescent COVID-19 was sourced from the United States, Italy and Spain.

The study recruited people aged about 18 to 89 years across 24 US areas. Each participant's cohort was designated according to participant-reported clinical history. Sequencing was performed with immunoSEQ multiplex PCR; in TCRdb, only in-frame clones are kept and a portion is missing. The table shows about 180,000 clones, with about 83% occurring only once. Germline CDR1 reads MGHRA; CDR2 reads YSYEKL. V was pared by 1 base and J by 4 bases, with 20 bases between. The CDR3 is 18 residues long. The origin of this receptor is a woman younger than 45 who had recovered from COVID-19. J is TRBJ1-5 and V is TRBV4-1; D unresolved. Sequences were obtained from PBMCs or T cells enriched from blood (not recorded which). The CDR3 region has the DNA TGCGCCAGCAGCCAAGTCATCCCGACACGATACGAGAATCAGCCCCAGCATTTT. Amino acid sequence: CASSQVIPTRYENQPQHF.